These 22 T cell receptor beta chains were sequenced from one sample in a study of persistence of HIV-infected CD4 T cells (dated by TCRdb to between 2020 and 2021). These TCRs are of unknown antigen specificity. The immunoSEQ hsTCRB assay version 4 in survey mode was used to sequence TCRbeta repertoires from genomic DNA. This is the immuneACCESS table as TCRdb keeps it, with only in-frame sequences that have V and J called. A part of the clones is gone; compared with another copy, unresolved V genes explain less than half, and the rest is unexplained. The table for this sample lists some 21,000 clones; around 78% of them were counted only once. About 6.8% of the sample is held by the ten biggest clonotypes. In the paper's terms, the treatment or condition label means: suppressive antiretroviral therapy. Lysates of CMV-infected fibroblasts were used at 10 ug/mL for cell stimulation. CD4+ T cells that responded were sorted based on upregulation of both CD40 ligand and CD69.

The specimen comprised CD4+ T cells sorted from PBMCs after approximately 19-hour stimulation, sampled from a patient who received antiretroviral therapy. Interpreted using the paper, the cell subset or site label stands for: CD40L+CD69+ CD4 T cells responding to CMV lysate. The receptors come from an adult man with HIV who was CMV-seropositive.

The chain carries TRBV5-4 and TRBJ1-2; no reliable D call. The V gene's germline CDR1 is SGHNT and CDR2 YYREEE (reference sequence). The CDR3 runs 15 residues. The V and J ends lost 0 bases and 0 bases respectively, with 9 bases between them. The CDR3, as DNA: TGTGCCAGCAGCTTGGTTGCAGGAACTAACTATGGCTACACCTTC. It yields the protein CASSLVAGTNYGYTF.

This clone was counted a few times. The chain links TRBV2 to TRBJ1-6; 7 bases map to TRBD1. The CDR3 consists of 14 residues. Germline V lookup: CDR1 SNHLY, CDR2 FYNNEI. The trim removed 3 bases at V and 7 bases at J, leaving 3 bases unmatched. The CDR3 nucleotides read TGTGCCAGCAGTGACCAGGGACAGAATTCACCCCTCCACTTT. Its protein product is CASSDQGQNSPLHF.

V and J are TRBV9 and TRBJ2-2, with TRBD1 matching 12 bases. V gave up 4 bases and J gave up 3 bases; unmatched junction bases: 10. Germline values: CDR1 SGDLS, CDR2 YYNGEE. The CDR3 has 18 amino acids. CDR3 coding DNA: TGTGCCAGCAGCTCCCGCCGGGACAGGGGGCTTGACACCGGGGAGCTGTTTTTT. As protein: CASSSRRDRGLDTGELFF.

The sample holds a few counts of this clone. The chain combines TRBV6-5 with TRBJ1-3; 7 bases align to TRBD1. Germline assignment: CDR1 MNHEY and CDR2 SVGAGI. Trimming cost V 6 bases and J 4 bases; bases outside gene matches: 9. The CDR3 is 15 amino acids. CDR3 in amino acids: CASSPDRVKGNTIYF. The CDR3 region has the DNA TGTGCCAGCAGCCCCGACAGGGTTAAGGGAAACACCATATATTTT.

In nucleotides, the CDR3 is TGTGCCAGCAGCTTTCAGAGTAATCAGCCCCAGCATTTT. Translating it yields CASSFQSNQPQHF. This chain links TRBV11-1 with TRBJ1-5; D is unresolved. The CDR3 runs 13 residues. From germline, CDR1 is SGHAT and CDR2 FQDESV (reference sequence). Trimming shortened V by 3 bases and J by 4 bases, and 7 bases separated the two germline ends.

The V and J genes are TRBV18 and TRBJ1-4, with unresolved D. Germline CDR1 KGHSH, CDR2 LQKENI. V gave up 2 bases and J gave up 0 bases, with 4 bases separating them. The CDR3 has 14 residues. The CDR3 sequence: CASSPSATNEKLFF. CDR3 coding DNA: TGTGCCAGCTCACCATCCGCAACTAATGAAAAACTGTTTTTT.

The chain uses TRBV3-1 (or the pseudogene TRBV3-2) and TRBJ1-1; perhaps TRBD1 as D (6 bases). Germline-derived CDR1 and CDR2 are LGHDT and YNNKEL (reference sequence). This CDR3 is 15 amino acids long. V lost 1 base and J 2 bases, leaving 11 bases between the germline ends. As DNA, the CDR3 is TGTGCCAGCAGCCAAGGGGGCAGGGGTAACACTGAAGCTTTCTTT. This encodes CASSQGGRGNTEAFF.

This chain links TRBV2 with TRBJ2-7; 10 bases agree with TRBD1. Germline CDR1 and CDR2: SNHLY and FYNNEI. The trim removed 5 bases at V and 2 bases at J, leaving 3 bases unmatched. CDR3 length: 14 residues. The CDR3 region is CASSRTGGPYEQYF. The CDR3 DNA reads as TGTGCCAGCAGTCGGACAGGGGGACCCTACGAGCAGTACTTC. Variable domain in full (rest from reference TRBV2 and TRBJ2-7): EPEVTQTPSHQVTQMGQEVILRCVPISNHLYFYWYRQILGQKVEFLVSFYNNEISEKSEIFDDQFSVERPDGSNFTLKIRSTKLEDSAMYFCASSRTGGPYEQYFGPGTRLTVT.

J is TRBJ2-1 and V is TRBV7-2; tentatively, D is TRBD1 (6 bases). The CDR3 consists of 14 residues. In germline, CDR1 is SGHTA, CDR2 FQGNSA. Trimming pared 5 bases from V and 7 bases from J, leaving 15 bases between. In nucleotides, the CDR3 is TGTGCCAGCAGCAGACAGGTTCCTAGAAATGAGCAGTTCTTC. Translation: CASSRQVPRNEQFF.

CDR3 residues: CASRERQGPSPTDTQYF. The CDR3, as DNA: TGCGCCAGCCGGGAACGACAGGGGCCCTCCCCCACAGATACGCAGTATTTT. The J gene is TRBJ2-3, the V gene TRBV5-1; 8 bases are shared with TRBD1. The CDR3 contains 17 residues. V gave up 7 bases and J gave up 2 bases; unmatched junction bases: 15. CDR1 is SGHRS and CDR2 is YFSETQ in the germline V gene.

V and J are TRBV2 and TRBJ2-4, with D unclear. Germline CDR1 and CDR2: SNHLY and FYNNEI. The CDR3 spans 11 residues. V was trimmed by 4 bases and J by 7 bases, leaving 5 bases between them. The CDR3 loop reads CASSGKNIQYF. In DNA, the CDR3 is TGTGCCAGCAGTGGGAAGAACATTCAGTACTTC.

The rearrangement uses TRBV7-9 and TRBJ2-3, with 9 nucleotides matching TRBD2. Looked up from germline, CDR1 is SEHNR and CDR2 is FQNEAQ (reference sequence). The V gene end was trimmed by 1 base and the J gene end by 4 bases; junction bases not matched to a gene: 9. The CDR3 has 17 amino acids. The CDR3 DNA follows: TGTGCCAGCAGCTTAGGCAAGACTAGCGGAGGCGCAGATACGCAGTATTTT. Protein sequence: CASSLGKTSGGADTQYF.

For this clone: Additional DNA sequences in this sample encode the identical CDR3. V and J are TRBV10-2 and TRBJ2-2; 7 bases fit TRBD1. The CDR3 length is 14 residues. From germline, CDR1 is WSHSY and CDR2 SAAADI. V lost 2 bases and J lost 3; bases outside the gene matches: 0. CDR3 sequence: CASSETGDTGELFF. The CDR3 nucleotides are TGCGCCAGCAGTGAGACAGGGGACACCGGGGAGCTGTTTTTT.

The rearrangement links TRBV5-1 to TRBJ1-3; weak D call: TRBD1 (6 bases). The CDR3 has 15 amino acids. Per germline, CDR1 SGHRS and CDR2 YFSETQ. Trimming pared 4 bases from V and 0 bases from J, leaving 11 bases between. The chain's CDR3 is CASSPRTVSGNTIYF. Written as DNA, the CDR3 is TGCGCCAGCAGCCCACGGACAGTCTCTGGAAACACCATATATTTT.

The rearrangement links TRBV6-5 to TRBJ2-1; possible D gene TRBD1, 6 bases. Germline V gives CDR1 MNHEY, CDR2 SVGAGI. Between the trimmed V and J ends, which lost 5 bases and 0 bases, there was a span of 11 bases. The CDR3 has 15 amino acids. CDR3 sequence: CASSTDRSSYNEQFF. Here the CDR3 DNA reads TGTGCCAGCAGTACCGACAGGAGCTCCTACAATGAGCAGTTCTTC.

This clone has more than one count but fewer than ten. The genes are TRBV2 and TRBJ1-3, with a possible D match to TRBD1 (5 bases). The CDR3 extends over 15 amino acids. CDR1 and CDR2 (germline): SNHLY, FYNNEI. V gave up 0 bases and J gave up 4 bases, with 10 bases separating them. The CDR3 loop reads CASSEAQGTGNTIYF. Here the CDR3 DNA reads TGTGCCAGCAGTGAAGCGCAAGGGACCGGAAACACCATATATTTT.

The chain carries TRBV6-5 and TRBJ2-2, with D uncertain. The V gene's germline CDR1 is MNHEY and CDR2 SVGAGI. Trimming removed 0 bases from V and 2 bases from J, with 7 bases in between. The CDR3 loop spans 15 amino acids. CDR3 nucleotide sequence: TGTGCCAGCAGTTACTCAGGCAGCAACACCGGGGAGCTGTTTTTT. It specifies CASSYSGSNTGELFF.

The rearrangement links TRBV2 to TRBJ1-4; no definite D call. This CDR3 region has 13 residues. V lost 5 bases, J lost 4 bases, and 8 bases lay in between. CDR1 is SNHLY, CDR2 FYNNEI, per germline. The DNA for the CDR3 is TGTGCCAGCAGTTGGACGGTTAATGAAAAACTGTTTTTT. Protein: CASSWTVNEKLFF.

The chain has TRBV28 and TRBJ1-4; no definite D call. Deletions cut 6 bases from V and 7 bases from J, with 6 bases between. The CDR3 is made up of 11 amino acids. CDR1 is MDHEN and CDR2 is SYDVKM in the germline V gene. The CDR3 reads CASRGGEKLFF. As DNA, the CDR3 is TGTGCCAGCAGAGGTGGTGAAAAACTGTTTTTT.

The gene calls are TRBV5-1 and TRBJ2-7; no clear D. The V gene lost 4 bases and the J gene lost 5 bases, with 16 bases spanning the gap. CDR1 SGHRS and CDR2 YFSETQ come from the germline V gene. The CDR3 runs to 14 residues. CDR3 sequence: CASSPQTIFHEQYF. CDR3 sequence (DNA): TGCGCCAGCAGCCCACAGACAATCTTCCACGAGCAGTACTTC.

The chain recombines TRBV5-1 with TRBJ2-7; 11 bases match TRBD1. Germline assignment: CDR1 SGHRS and CDR2 YFSETQ. The CDR3 length is 14 residues. The junction had 1 base not matched to a gene; V was cut back by 2 bases and J by 3 bases. CDR3 in amino acids: CASSFGTGGYEQYF. Here the CDR3 DNA reads TGCGCCAGCAGCTTCGGGACAGGGGGCTACGAGCAGTACTTC. The full variable domain, in which reference TRBV5-1 and TRBJ2-7 provide the parts outside the CDR3, is KAGVTQTPRYLIKTRGQQVTLSCSPISGHRSVSWYQQTPGQGLQFLFEYFSETQRNKGNFPGRFSGRQFSNSRSEMNVSTLELGDSALYLCASSFGTGGYEQYFGPGTRLTVT.

The rearrangement links TRBV2 to TRBJ1-1; a weak D match, TRBD1 (5 bases). Germline V gene data show CDR1 as SNHLY and CDR2 as FYNNEI. CDR3 length equals 12 residues. V shed 8 bases and J shed 7 bases, with 14 bases lying between them. The chain's CDR3 is CASLAGVGEAFF. CDR3 sequence (DNA): TGTGCCAGCCTGGCGGGGGTGGGTGAAGCTTTCTTT.